These 20 T cell receptor beta chains share one sample of origin, sequenced in a study of technical replicates of blood from a few donors. Clones were read by immunoSEQ multiplex PCR, and TCRdb kept only the in-frame ones, dropping some. Of around 68,000 clones listed, 91% are singletons. Sequenced: T cells isolated from PBMCs. The source is a human donor in good health. Some clones in this sample may be carry-over from other donors' samples.

Only one count was recorded for this clone. The chain couples TRBV28 to TRBJ1-2; 9 positions match TRBD1. In germline, CDR1 is MDHEN, CDR2 SYDVKM. V was pared by 11 bases and J by 4 bases, with 8 bases of the junction left unmatched. The CDR3 consists of 13 residues. CDR3 region: CASYTGGVYGYTF. DNA for the CDR3: TGTGCCTCGTATACAGGGGGCGTCTATGGCTACACCTTC.

The chain is built from TRBV4-1 and TRBJ2-5, with D possibly TRBD2 on 5 matching bases. The CDR3 has 17 residues. Germline values: CDR1 MGHRA, CDR2 YSYEKL. V lost 0 bases, J lost 0 bases, and 14 bases lay in between. Here the CDR3 DNA reads TGCGCCAGCAGCCAAGATGGGAGTTTAGGGTACCAAGAGACCCAGTACTTC. This sequence encodes CASSQDGSLGYQETQYF.

Comment on this clone: No DNA is shown, since the ends of the CDR3 on it are uncertain; the CDR3 is the one TCRdb lists. The chain couples TRBV30 to TRBJ1-1; TRBD1, the table's D call, was not compared with the DNA. The CDR3 totals 11 residues, both ends included. Germline V lookup: CDR1 GTSNPN, CDR2 SVGIG (reference sequence). The chain's CDR3 is CAWSVGQGNFF.

The rearrangement uses TRBV5-6 and TRBJ2-1, with D perhaps TRBD2 (5 bases). The V end lost 4 bases, the J end lost 8 bases, and 10 bases lay between the germline ends. The CDR3 spans 12 residues. CDR1 and CDR2 (germline): SGHDT, YYEEEE. The CDR3 loop reads CASSALRDEQFF. Written as DNA, the CDR3 is TGTGCCAGCAGCGCCTTGAGGGATGAGCAGTTCTTC.

This clone was observed once. The chain combines TRBV13 with TRBJ2-1; D might be TRBD2 (6 bases). V was trimmed by 6 bases and J by 0 bases, leaving 12 bases between them. The CDR3 runs 15 residues. Germline values: CDR1 PRHDT, CDR2 FYEKMQ (reference sequence). The CDR3 sequence: CASRSSASSYNEQFF. DNA of the CDR3: TGTGCCAGCAGGTCTAGCGCGAGCTCCTACAATGAGCAGTTCTTC.

V is TRBV19 and J is TRBJ2-7, with D perhaps TRBD2 (5 bases). V was pared by 5 bases and J by 7 bases, with 18 bases between. Germline V CDR1 and CDR2: LNHDA, SQIVND (reference sequence). CDR3 length: 14 amino acids. The CDR3, as DNA: TGTGCCAGTAGTCCCCCGGGGTATTTGTGGGAGCAGTACTTC. Translating gives CASSPPGYLWEQYF.

The chain carries TRBV10-2 and TRBJ2-5; the match to TRBD2 covers 7 bases. J was trimmed by 7 bases and V by 2 bases; bases with no gene match: 10. The CDR3 is made up of 15 amino acids. Per germline, CDR1 WSHSY and CDR2 SAAADI. The CDR3: CASSEGGKREGTQYF. Here the CDR3 DNA reads TGCGCCAGCAGTGAGGGGGGAAAGAGGGAGGGGACCCAGTACTTC.

This chain links TRBV2 with TRBJ2-1, with D maybe TRBD1 (6 bases). The CDR3 sequence is 15 residues long. CDR1 and CDR2 from the germline V gene are SNHLY and FYNNEI. Trimming shortened V by 6 bases and J by 3 bases, and 15 bases separated the two germline ends. In nucleotides, the CDR3 is TGTGCCAGCAGCGGCGGACAGCCGATCTACAATGAGCAGTTCTTC. Translating it yields CASSGGQPIYNEQFF.

This chain links TRBV7-9 with TRBJ2-7, with 11 positions matching TRBD2. Per germline, CDR1 SEHNR and CDR2 FQNEAQ (reference sequence). Losses at the gene ends were 5 bases for V and 3 bases for J; bases not matched to a gene: 9. This CDR3 region has 16 residues. CDR3 bases: TGTGCCAGCAGCCCCCGCCCGGGACTAGCGGACTACGAGCAGTACTTC. Residues: CASSPRPGLADYEQYF.

V usage is TRBV6-1 and J usage is TRBJ1-4; the match to TRBD1 covers 8 bases. Germline lookup yields CDR1 MNHNS and CDR2 SASEGT. The CDR3 runs to 13 residues. The trim removed 10 bases at V and 6 bases at J, leaving 7 bases unmatched. The CDR3 nucleotides are TGTGCCACCCAACAGGGGGACCATGAAAAACTGTTTTTT. Encoded protein: CATQQGDHEKLFF.

The chain uses TRBV2 and TRBJ2-7, with TRBD1 matching over 7 bases. Germline V gene sequence: CDR1 SNHLY, CDR2 FYNNEI. V shed 7 bases, J shed 13 bases, and the junction held 10 bases outside the gene matches. The CDR3 has 11 residues. CDR3 bases: TGTGCCAGCACGTTGGACAGGACGTACTACTTC. Its protein product is CASTLDRTYYF. The complete variable domain, with remaining parts taken from reference TRBV2 and TRBJ2-7, reads EPEVTQTPSHQVTQMGQEVILRCVPISNHLYFYWYRQILGQKVEFLVSFYNNEISEKSEIFDDQFSVERPDGSNFTLKIRSTKLEDSAMYFCASTLDRTYYFGPGTRLTVT.

The chain has TRBV9 and TRBJ2-1; 8 bases line up with TRBD2. The CDR3 covers 16 residues. Germline V gene sequence: CDR1 SGDLS, CDR2 YYNGEE. Trimming removed 3 bases from V and 7 bases from J; junction bases left unmatched: 12. CDR3 sequence reads: CASSAYTRPGGNEQFF. For the CDR3, the DNA is TGTGCCAGCAGCGCCTACACCCGCCCGGGAGGGAATGAGCAGTTCTTC.

The sample holds a few counts of this clone. CDR3: CASSDGVGGYEQYF. The CDR3, as DNA: TGTGCCAGCTCCGACGGGGTCGGGGGCTACGAGCAGTACTTC. The chain uses TRBV27 and TRBJ2-7; D is possibly TRBD2 (6 bases). This CDR3 comprises 14 residues. V was pared by 8 bases and J by 3 bases, with 17 bases between. Germline V gives CDR1 MNHEY, CDR2 SMNVEV (reference sequence).

This chain uses TRBV6-4 with TRBJ1-1; 9 bases fit TRBD1. Germline CDR1 and CDR2: MRHNA and SNTAGT. With 2 bases clipped from V and 5 bases from J, the junction kept 3 bases outside the gene matches. CDR3 length equals 14 residues. The CDR3 DNA sequence: TGTGCCAGCAGTGACACTGACAGGGGGACTGAAGCTTTCTTT. It specifies CASSDTDRGTEAFF.

The chain recombines TRBV6-5 with TRBJ2-7; 7 bases agree with TRBD1. This CDR3 contains 14 residues. Trimming took 5 bases from V and 6 from J; bases not matched to a gene: 10. The V gene's germline CDR1 is MNHEY and CDR2 SVGAGI. CDR3 DNA sequence: TGTGCCAGCAGTGCCGAGACAGGGCGAGGCGAGCAGTACTTC. This encodes CASSAETGRGEQYF.

The rearrangement links TRBV6-5 to TRBJ1-1; D perhaps matches TRBD1 (5 bases). Per the germline V gene, CDR1 is MNHEY and CDR2 is SVGAGI. Deletions cut 10 bases from V and 1 base from J, with 10 bases between. The length of the CDR3 is 12 residues. The CDR3 loop is CAIGHTNTEAFF. Here the CDR3 DNA reads TGTGCCATCGGACATACGAACACTGAAGCTTTCTTT.

The rearrangement links TRBV7-9 to TRBJ1-1, with D maybe TRBD1 (5 bases). This CDR3 is built from 12 residues. Germline CDR1 and CDR2: SEHNR and FQNEAQ (reference sequence). Trimming left V 5 bases short and J 6 bases short, with 10 bases between. The DNA for the CDR3 is TGTGCCAGCAGCCGCGGACATCCTGAAGCTTTCTTT. This translates into CASSRGHPEAFF.

The V and J genes are TRBV19 and TRBJ1-3; TRBD1 aligns across 7 bases. CDR1 and CDR2 from the germline V gene are LNHDA and SQIVND (reference sequence). The V segment lost 5 bases and the J segment 2 bases; nucleotides outside the gene matches: 9. CDR3 length equals 16 residues. CDR3 in amino acids: CASSANGDRPGNTIYF. The CDR3 DNA sequence: TGTGCCAGTAGTGCAAATGGGGACAGACCTGGAAACACCATATATTTT.

The gene calls are TRBV14 and TRBJ2-1; 10 bases align to TRBD2. Germline values: CDR1 SGHDN, CDR2 FVKESK. Trimming at V came to 4 bases and at J to 15 bases, leaving 12 bases not matched to a gene. The length of the CDR3 is 14 residues. The DNA for the CDR3 is TGTGCCAGCAGCCCGCGGAGGCTAGCGGGAGAGGTGTTCTTC. Its protein product is CASSPRRLAGEVFF.

This clone has just one count. The chain recombines TRBV7-9 with TRBJ1-4, with 7 bases identical to TRBD1. The CDR3 covers 14 residues. V trimming: 6 bases; J trimming: 7 bases; junction bases outside the gene matches: 8. CDR1 and CDR2 from the germline V gene are SEHNR and FQNEAQ (reference sequence). The CDR3 nucleotides are TGTGCCAGCAGTTGGACAGGAAGAGGTGAAAAACTGTTTTTT. Amino acids: CASSWTGRGEKLFF.